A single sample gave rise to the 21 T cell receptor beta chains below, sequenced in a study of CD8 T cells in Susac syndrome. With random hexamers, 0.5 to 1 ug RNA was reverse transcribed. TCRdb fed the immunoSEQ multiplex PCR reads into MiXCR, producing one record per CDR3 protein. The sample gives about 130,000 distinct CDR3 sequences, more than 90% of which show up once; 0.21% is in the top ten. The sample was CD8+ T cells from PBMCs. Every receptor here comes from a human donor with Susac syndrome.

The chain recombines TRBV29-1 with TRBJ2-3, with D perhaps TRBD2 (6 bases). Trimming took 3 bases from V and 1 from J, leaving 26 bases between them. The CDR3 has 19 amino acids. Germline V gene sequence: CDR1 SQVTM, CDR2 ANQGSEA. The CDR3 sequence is CSVDGSGVSKGGGTDTQYF. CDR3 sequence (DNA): TGCAGCGTTGACGGGAGTGGGGTAAGCAAGGGCGGCGGCACAGATACGCAGTATTTT.

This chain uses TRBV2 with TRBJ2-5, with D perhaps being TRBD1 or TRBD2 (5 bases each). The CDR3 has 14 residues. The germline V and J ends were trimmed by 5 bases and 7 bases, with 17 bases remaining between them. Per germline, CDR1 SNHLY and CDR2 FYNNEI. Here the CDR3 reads CASSPPRGQGTQYF. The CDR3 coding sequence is TGTGCCAGCAGTCCACCCCGAGGGCAGGGGACCCAGTACTTC.

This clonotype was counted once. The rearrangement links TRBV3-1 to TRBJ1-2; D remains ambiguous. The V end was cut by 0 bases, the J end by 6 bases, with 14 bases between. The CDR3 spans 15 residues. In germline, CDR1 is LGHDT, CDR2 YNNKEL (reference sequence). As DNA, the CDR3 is TGTGCCAGCAGCCAAGAGTGGCAGCCAAGGGATGGCTACACCTTC. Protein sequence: CASSQEWQPRDGYTF.

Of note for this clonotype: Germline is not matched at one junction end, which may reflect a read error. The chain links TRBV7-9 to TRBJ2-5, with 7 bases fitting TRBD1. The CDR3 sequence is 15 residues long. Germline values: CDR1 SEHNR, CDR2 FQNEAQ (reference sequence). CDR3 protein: CASSFSDRDQETQYF. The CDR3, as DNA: TGTGCCAGCAGCTTTTCCGACAGGGACCAGGAGACCCAGTACTTC.

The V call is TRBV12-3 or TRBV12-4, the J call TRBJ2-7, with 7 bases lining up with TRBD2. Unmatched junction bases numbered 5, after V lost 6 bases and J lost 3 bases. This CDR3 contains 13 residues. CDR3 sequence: CASRESGNYEQYF. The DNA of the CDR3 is TGTGCCAGCAGAGAAAGCGGGAACTACGAGCAGTACTTC.

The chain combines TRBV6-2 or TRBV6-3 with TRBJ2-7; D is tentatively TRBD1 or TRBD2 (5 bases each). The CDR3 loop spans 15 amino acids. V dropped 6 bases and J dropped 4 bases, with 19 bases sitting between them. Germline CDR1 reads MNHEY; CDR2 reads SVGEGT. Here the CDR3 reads CASRTPERGDYEQYF. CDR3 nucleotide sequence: TGTGCCAGCAGAACGCCGGAGAGGGGAGATTACGAGCAGTACTTC.

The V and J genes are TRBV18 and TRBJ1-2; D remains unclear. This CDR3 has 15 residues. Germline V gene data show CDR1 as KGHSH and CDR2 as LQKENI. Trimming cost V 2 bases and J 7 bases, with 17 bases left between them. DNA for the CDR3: TGTGCCAGCTCACCAGATTTCGACGGAAGGTCTGGCTACACCTTC. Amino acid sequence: CASSPDFDGRSGYTF.

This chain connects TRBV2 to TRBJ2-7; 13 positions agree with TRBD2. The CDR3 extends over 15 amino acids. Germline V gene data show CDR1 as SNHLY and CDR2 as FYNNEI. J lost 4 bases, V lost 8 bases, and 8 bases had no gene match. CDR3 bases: TGTGCCAGCGGAACCGGGACTAGCGGGATGTACGAGCAGTACTTC. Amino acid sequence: CASGTGTSGMYEQYF.

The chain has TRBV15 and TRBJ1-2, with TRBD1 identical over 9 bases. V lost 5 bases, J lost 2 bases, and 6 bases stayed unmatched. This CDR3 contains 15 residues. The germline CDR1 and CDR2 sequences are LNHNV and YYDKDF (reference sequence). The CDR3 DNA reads TGTGCCACCAGCGAACCGGGACAGGGCAACTATGGCTACACCTTC. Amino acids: CATSEPGQGNYGYTF. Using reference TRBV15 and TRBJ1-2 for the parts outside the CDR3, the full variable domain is DAMVIQNPRYQVTQFGKPVTLSCSQTLNHNVMYWYQQKSSQAPKLLFHYYDKDFNNEADTPDNFQSRRPNTSFCFLDIRSPGLGDTAMYLCATSEPGQGNYGYTFGSGTRLTVV.

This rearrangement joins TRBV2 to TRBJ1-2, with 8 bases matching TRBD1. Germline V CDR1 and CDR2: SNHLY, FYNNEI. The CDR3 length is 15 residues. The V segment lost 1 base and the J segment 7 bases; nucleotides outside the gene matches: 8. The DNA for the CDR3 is TGTGCCAGCAGTGAAGAAGGGCAGGGGGCGCGTGGCTACACCTTC. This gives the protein CASSEEGQGARGYTF.

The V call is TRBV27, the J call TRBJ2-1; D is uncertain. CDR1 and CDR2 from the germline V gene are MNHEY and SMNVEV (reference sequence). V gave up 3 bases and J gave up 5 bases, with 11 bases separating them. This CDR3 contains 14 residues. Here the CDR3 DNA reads TGTGCCAGCAGTTTGGATCAGTTGAACAATGAGCAGTTCTTC. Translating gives CASSLDQLNNEQFF.

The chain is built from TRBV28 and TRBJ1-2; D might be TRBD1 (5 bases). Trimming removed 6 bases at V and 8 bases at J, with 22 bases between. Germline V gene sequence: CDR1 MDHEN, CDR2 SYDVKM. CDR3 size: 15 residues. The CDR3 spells CASSPSGPSVEGYTF. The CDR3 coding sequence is TGTGCCAGCAGCCCCTCGGGGCCCTCGGTCGAAGGCTACACCTTC.

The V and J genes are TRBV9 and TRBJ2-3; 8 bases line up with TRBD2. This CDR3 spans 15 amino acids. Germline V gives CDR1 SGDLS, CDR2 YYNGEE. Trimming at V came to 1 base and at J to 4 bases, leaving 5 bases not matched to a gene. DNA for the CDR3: TGTGCCAGCAGCGTATTGCGGGGGGCGGCAGATACGCAGTATTTT. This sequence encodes CASSVLRGAADTQYF.

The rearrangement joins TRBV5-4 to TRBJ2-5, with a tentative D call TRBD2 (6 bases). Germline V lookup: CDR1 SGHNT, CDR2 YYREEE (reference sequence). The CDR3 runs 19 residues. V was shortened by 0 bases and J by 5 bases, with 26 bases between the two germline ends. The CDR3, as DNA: TGTGCCAGCAGCTTGGCCAGGGAGGTAGGACCCGGTTTTAGGGAGACCCAGTACTTC. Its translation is CASSLAREVGPGFRETQYF.

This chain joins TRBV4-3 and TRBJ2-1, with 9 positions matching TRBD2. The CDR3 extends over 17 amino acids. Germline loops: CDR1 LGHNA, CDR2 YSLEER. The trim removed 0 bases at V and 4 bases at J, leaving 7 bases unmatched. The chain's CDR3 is CASSQERSAGGYNEQFF. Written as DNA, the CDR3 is TGCGCCAGCAGCCAAGAAAGGTCGGCGGGAGGGTACAATGAGCAGTTCTTC.

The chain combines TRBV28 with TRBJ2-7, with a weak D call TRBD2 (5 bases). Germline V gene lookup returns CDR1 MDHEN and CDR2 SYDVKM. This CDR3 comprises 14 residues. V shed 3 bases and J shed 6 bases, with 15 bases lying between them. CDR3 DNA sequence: TGTGCCAGCAGTTTCACGGGGTTTTCCCGCGAGCAGTACTTC. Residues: CASSFTGFSREQYF.

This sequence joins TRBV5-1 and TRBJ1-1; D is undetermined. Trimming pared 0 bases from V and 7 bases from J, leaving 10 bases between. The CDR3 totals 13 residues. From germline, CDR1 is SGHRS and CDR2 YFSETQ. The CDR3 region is CASSLDTGNEAFF. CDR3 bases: TGCGCCAGCAGCTTGGATACCGGCAATGAAGCTTTCTTT.

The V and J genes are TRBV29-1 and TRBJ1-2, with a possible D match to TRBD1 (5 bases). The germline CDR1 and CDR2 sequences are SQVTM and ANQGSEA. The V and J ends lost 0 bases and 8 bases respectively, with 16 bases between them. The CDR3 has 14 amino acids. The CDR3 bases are TGCAGCGTTGAAGATCGGCAGGGCTTGGAGGGCTACACCTTC. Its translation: CSVEDRQGLEGYTF.

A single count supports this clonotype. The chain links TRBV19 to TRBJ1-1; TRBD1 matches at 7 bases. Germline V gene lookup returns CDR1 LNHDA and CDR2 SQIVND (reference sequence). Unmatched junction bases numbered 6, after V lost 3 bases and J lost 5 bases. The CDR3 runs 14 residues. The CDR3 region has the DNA TGTGCCAGTAGTATCGGGACAGATCGTACTGAAGCTTTCTTT. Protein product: CASSIGTDRTEAFF.

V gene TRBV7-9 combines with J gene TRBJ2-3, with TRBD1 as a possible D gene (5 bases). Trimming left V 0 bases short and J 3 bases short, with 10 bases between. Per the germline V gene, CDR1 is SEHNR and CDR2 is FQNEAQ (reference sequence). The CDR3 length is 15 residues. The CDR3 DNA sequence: TGTGCCAGCAGCTTAGCAGGCAAGGGGACAGATACGCAGTATTTT. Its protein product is CASSLAGKGTDTQYF.

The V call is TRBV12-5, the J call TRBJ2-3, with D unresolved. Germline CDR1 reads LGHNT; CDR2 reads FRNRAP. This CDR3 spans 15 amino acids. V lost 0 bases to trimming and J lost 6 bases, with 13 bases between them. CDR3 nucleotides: TGTGCTAGTGGTTTGGTGAAATCCGGCTTTGATACGCAGTATTTT. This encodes CASGLVKSGFDTQYF.